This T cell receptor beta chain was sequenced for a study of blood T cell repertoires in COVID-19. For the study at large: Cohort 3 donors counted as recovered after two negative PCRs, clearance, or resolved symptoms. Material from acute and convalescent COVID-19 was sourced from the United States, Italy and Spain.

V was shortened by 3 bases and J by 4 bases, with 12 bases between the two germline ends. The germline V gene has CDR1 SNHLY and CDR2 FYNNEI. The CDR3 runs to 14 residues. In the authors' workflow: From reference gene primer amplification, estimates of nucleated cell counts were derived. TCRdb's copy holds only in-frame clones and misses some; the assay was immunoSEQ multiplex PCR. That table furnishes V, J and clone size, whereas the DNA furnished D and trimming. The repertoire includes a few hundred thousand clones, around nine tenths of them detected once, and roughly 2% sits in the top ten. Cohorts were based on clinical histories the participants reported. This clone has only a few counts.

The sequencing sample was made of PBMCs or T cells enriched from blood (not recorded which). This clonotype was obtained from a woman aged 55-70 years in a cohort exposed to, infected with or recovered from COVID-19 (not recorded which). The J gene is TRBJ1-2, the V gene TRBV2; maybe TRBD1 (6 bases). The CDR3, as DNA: TGTGCCAGCAGTGATTACAGGGCGAGCTATGGCTACACCTTC. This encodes CASSDYRASYGYTF.